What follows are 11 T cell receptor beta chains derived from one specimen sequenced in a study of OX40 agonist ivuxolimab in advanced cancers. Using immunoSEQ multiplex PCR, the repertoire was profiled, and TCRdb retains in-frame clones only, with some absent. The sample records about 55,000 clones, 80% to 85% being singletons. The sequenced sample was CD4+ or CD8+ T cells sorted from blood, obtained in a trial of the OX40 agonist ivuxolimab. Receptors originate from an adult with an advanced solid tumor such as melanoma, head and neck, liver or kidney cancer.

CDR3 amino acids: CATSREDWASNEKLFF. The CDR3 nucleotides are TGTGCCACCAGCAGAGAAGATTGGGCCAGTAATGAAAAACTGTTTTTT. This chain uses TRBV15 with TRBJ1-4; unclear D gene. The V end was cut by 0 bases, the J end by 4 bases, with 12 bases between. The CDR3 extends over 16 amino acids. Germline V gene sequence: CDR1 LNHNV, CDR2 YYDKDF (reference sequence).

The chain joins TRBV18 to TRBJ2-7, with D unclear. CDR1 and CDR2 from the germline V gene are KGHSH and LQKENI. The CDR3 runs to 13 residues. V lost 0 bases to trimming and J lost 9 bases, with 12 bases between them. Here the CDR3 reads CASSPPVASVQYF. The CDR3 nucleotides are TGTGCCAGCTCACCACCGGTAGCATCCGTGCAGTACTTC.

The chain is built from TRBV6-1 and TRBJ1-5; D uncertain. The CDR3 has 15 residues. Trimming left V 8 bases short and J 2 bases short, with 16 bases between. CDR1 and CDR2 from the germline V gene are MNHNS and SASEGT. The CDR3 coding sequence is TGTGCCAGCTCGAGAGAAACTTGGGGCAATCAGCCCCAGCATTTT. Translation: CASSRETWGNQPQHF.

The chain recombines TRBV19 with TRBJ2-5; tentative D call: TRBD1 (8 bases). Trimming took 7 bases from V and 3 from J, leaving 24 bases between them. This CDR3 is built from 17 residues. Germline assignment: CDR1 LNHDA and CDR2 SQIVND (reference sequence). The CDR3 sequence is CASKSGGSGLAEETQYF. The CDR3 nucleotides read TGTGCCAGTAAATCAGGGGGCAGCGGGCTAGCGGAAGAGACCCAGTACTTC.

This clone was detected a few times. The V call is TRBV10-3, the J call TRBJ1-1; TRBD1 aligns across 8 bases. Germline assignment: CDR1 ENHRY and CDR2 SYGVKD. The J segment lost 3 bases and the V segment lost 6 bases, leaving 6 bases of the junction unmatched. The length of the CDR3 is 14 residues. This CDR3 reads CAISPTGQDTEAFF. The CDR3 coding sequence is TGTGCCATCAGCCCTACGGGACAGGACACTGAAGCTTTCTTT.

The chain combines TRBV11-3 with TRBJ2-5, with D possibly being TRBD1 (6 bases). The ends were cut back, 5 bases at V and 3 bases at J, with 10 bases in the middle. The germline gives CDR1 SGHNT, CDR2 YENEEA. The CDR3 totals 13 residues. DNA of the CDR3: TGTGCCAGCAGCCCCCCAGGGGAAGAGACCCAGTACTTC. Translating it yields CASSPPGEETQYF. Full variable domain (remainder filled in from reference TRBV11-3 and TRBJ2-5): EAGVVQSPRYKIIEKKQPVAFWCNPISGHNTLYWYLQNLGQGPELLIRYENEEAVDDSQLPKDRFSAERLKGVDSTLKIQPAELGDSAVYLCASSPPGEETQYFGPGTRLLVL.

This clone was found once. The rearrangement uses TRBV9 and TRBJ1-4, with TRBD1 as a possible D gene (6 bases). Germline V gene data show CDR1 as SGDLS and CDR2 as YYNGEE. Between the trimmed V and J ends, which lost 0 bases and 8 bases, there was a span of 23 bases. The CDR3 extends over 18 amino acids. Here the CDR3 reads CASSVGGRGQSGSEKLFF. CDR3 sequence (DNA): TGTGCCAGCAGCGTAGGGGGGCGCGGTCAGTCAGGATCGGAAAAACTGTTTTTT.

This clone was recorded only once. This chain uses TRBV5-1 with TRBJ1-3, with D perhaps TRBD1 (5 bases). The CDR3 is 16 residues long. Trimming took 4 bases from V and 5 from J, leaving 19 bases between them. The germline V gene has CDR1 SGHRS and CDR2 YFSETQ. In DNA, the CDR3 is TGCGCCAGCAGCGATGTTCAGGGAGGGATAAGAAACACCATATATTTT. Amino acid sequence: CASSDVQGGIRNTIYF.

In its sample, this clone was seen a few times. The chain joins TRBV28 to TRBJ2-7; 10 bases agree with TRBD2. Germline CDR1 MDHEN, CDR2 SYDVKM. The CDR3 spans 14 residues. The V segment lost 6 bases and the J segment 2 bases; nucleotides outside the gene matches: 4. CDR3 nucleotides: TGTGCCAGCAGGCTAGCGGGGGCCACCTACGAGCAGTACTTC. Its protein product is CASRLAGATYEQYF.

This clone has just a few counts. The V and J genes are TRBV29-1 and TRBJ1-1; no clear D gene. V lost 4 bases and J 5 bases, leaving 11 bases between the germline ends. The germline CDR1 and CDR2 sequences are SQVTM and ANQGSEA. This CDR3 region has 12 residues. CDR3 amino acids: CSVGNALTEAFF. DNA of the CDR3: TGCAGCGTTGGTAATGCGTTGACTGAAGCTTTCTTT.

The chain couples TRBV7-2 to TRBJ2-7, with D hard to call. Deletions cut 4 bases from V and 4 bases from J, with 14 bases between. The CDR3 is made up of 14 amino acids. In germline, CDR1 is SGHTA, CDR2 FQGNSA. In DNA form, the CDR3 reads TGTGCCAGCAGCTCCCCGACCGGGTTTTACGAGCAGTACTTC. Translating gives CASSSPTGFYEQYF.